In this sample, the clone carrying this TCR beta chain turned up a few times. As yet, its antigen is unknown. This sample was included in a study of blood T cells in healthy people across ages. Then a second PCR, running about 6 to 12 cycles, was carried out with a sample-barcoded 5' primer and a J-beta primer mix. TCRdb ran MiXCR on the 5' RACE reads and lists one entry per CDR3 protein. The sample includes under 750,000 distinct CDR3 sequences, around 50% seen only once; the top ten take under 30%. V lost 5 bases and J lost 6; bases outside the gene matches: 12. The CDR3 length is 15 residues. Germline values: CDR1 SEHNR, CDR2 FQNEAQ (reference sequence). In each sample, at least 7 million PBMCs were isolated. Whole-study results and caveats: Strong correlation linked observed beta diversity and percent naive T cells.

This clonotype was obtained from a man of 80 years or more in good health. The source material was blood. This rearrangement joins TRBV7-9 to TRBJ1-2; 7 nucleotides line up with TRBD1. The CDR3 loop is CASSRAGQWGDGYTF. The DNA for the CDR3 is TGTGCCAGCAGCCGAGCGGGACAGTGGGGAGATGGCTACACCTTC.